The clone carrying this T cell receptor (beta chain) was seen ten or more times. Antigen unknown. TCR beta CDR3 regions were amplified from RNA transcripts. The study used the HTBI primer set for a first-round RT-PCR of the TCR CDR3. TCRdb recomputed calls from the multiplex PCR reads with MiXCR, one row per CDR3 protein. The data hold 500,000 or so distinct CDR3 sequences, with over 15% observed a single time. These data originate in a study of T cells in Graves' hyperthyroidism and ophthalmopathy. Study details: The initial diagnosis was the point when peripheral blood was collected, ahead of any treatment. Overall study results and limits: Blood also carried most thyroid clonotypes expanded above 0.001.

From germline, CDR1 is SGHRS and CDR2 YFSETQ. The CDR3 length is 13 residues. V lost 3 bases and J 6 bases, leaving 11 bases between the germline ends. The clonotype comes from a woman aged 18-35 years with Graves' ophthalmopathy. Sequencing used blood. The chain joins TRBV5-1 to TRBJ2-3; D not certain. The CDR3 loop is CASSSPGLDTQYF. CDR3 nucleotide sequence: TGCGCCAGCAGCTCCCCCGGGTTGGATACGCAGTATTTT.